This TCR beta chain stems from a study of beta chain features in type 1 diabetes. Study-wide results and caveats: Moderate but significant shortening of TCRB CDR3s was recorded in all four CD4+ subsets from Type 1 diabetes patients. A PCR bias possibly favoring shorter templates would apply equally to patients and controls.

Isolated RNA was reverse transcribed in full, so expressed TCRB transcripts were sequenced. Naive, central memory and regulatory T cell samples averaged roughly 3.8 million reads. Profiling relied on immunoSEQ multiplex PCR, and the TCRdb table lists in-frame clones only, not all of them. This sample has 350,000 to 450,000 clones, with 14% found just once. CDR3 length equals 14 residues. Trimming took off 3 bases at V and 9 bases at J, with 14 bases between the two ends. Germline V gives CDR1 MNHEY, CDR2 SMNVEV (reference sequence). This clone was seen a handful of times. No antigen is known for it. This TCR derives from a man younger than 40 in good health. The sample taken for sequencing was naive CD4+ T cells from blood. V gene TRBV27 combines with J gene TRBJ1-4, with a tentative D call TRBD1 (5 bases). CDR3 coding DNA: TGTGCCAGCAGTTTCGAGGGACCAGCGCAAAAACTGTTTTTT. Translating gives CASSFEGPAQKLFF.